The 25 T cell receptor beta chains in this list originate from one sample, sequenced in a study of T cells expressing NK-cell markers. Following a re-call of the 5' RACE reads, TCRdb has one entry per CDR3 protein and lacks DNA. Its table records about 390,000 distinct CDR3 sequences. Sequences were obtained from blood T cells: a sorted CD56 or NKG2C T cell subset, CD4+ or CD8+ T cells, or bulk PBMC T cells (not recorded which). The receptors derive from a woman between 50 and 59 years old in good health.

The rearrangement joins TRBV5-1 to TRBJ2-5; there is no DNA to check the TCRdb D call of TRBD2. There are 16 residues in the CDR3. The germline V gene encodes CDR1 SGHRS and CDR2 YFSETQ. The CDR3 loop is CASSRGGTSVWETQYF.

This chain's CDR3 is CASSQRRREQFF. This rearrangement joins TRBV3-1 to TRBJ2-1. The CDR3 sequence is 12 residues long. Per germline, CDR1 LGHDT and CDR2 YNNKEL (reference sequence).

The chain combines TRBV6-1 with TRBJ2-6; the D call from TCRdb, TRBD1, cannot be confirmed without DNA. Germline V CDR1 and CDR2: MNHNS, SASEGT. CDR3 length: 14 residues. The CDR3 region is CAIQWGSGANVLTF.

The chain is built from TRBV5-1 and TRBJ2-2; absent DNA, TCRdb's TRBD1 call cannot be checked. The germline CDR1 and CDR2 sequences are SGHRS and YFSETQ. This CDR3 spans 14 amino acids. The CDR3 region is CASGQGKDTGELFF.

J is TRBJ2-2 and V is TRBV28; TCRdb reports TRBD2, a call that lacks DNA to check it against. Looked up from germline, CDR1 is MDHEN and CDR2 is SYDVKM. The CDR3 runs to 16 residues. The CDR3 region is CASSVTSGSRPGELFF.

The chain has TRBV6-2 or TRBV6-3 and TRBJ2-2. The CDR3 runs 14 residues. Germline loops: CDR1 MNHEY, CDR2 SVGEGT. The CDR3: CASTEILWPGELFF.

The chain employs TRBV19 and TRBJ1-3. CDR1 and CDR2 from the germline V gene are LNHDA and SQIVND (reference sequence). The CDR3 totals 14 residues. This CDR3 is CASILEGSGNTIYF.

V and J are TRBV3-1 and TRBJ2-3; the D call from TCRdb, TRBD2, cannot be confirmed without DNA. The CDR3 has 15 amino acids. Germline assignment: CDR1 LGHDT and CDR2 YNNKEL (reference sequence). CDR3 residues: CASSQVARHPDTQYF.

The V gene is TRBV10-3, the J gene TRBJ1-1; TCRdb's D gene call, TRBD1, goes unchecked for lack of DNA. Germline values: CDR1 ENHRY, CDR2 SYGVKD. CDR3 size: 14 residues. Here the CDR3 reads CAISVEQGYTEAFF.

V usage is TRBV5-1 and J usage is TRBJ2-1; lacking DNA, the TRBD1 call made by TCRdb goes unchecked. Germline loops: CDR1 SGHRS, CDR2 YFSETQ. The CDR3 spans 13 residues. This CDR3 reads CASSLTGNNEQFF.

The chain has TRBV12-3 or TRBV12-4 and TRBJ1-5; TCRdb's D gene call, TRBD1, goes unchecked for lack of DNA. This CDR3 has 12 residues. The CDR3 sequence: CASSFRGQPQHF.

The rearrangement links TRBV5-1 to TRBJ2-4; TCRdb indicates TRBD1, and absent DNA this call remains unverified. Germline V gene data show CDR1 as SGHRS and CDR2 as YFSETQ. The CDR3 sequence is 12 residues long. CDR3 protein: CASSSGKNIQYF. The full variable domain, its missing parts supplied by reference TRBV5-1 and TRBJ2-4, is KAGVTQTPRYLIKTRGQQVTLSCSPISGHRSVSWYQQTPGQGLQFLFEYFSETQRNKGNFPGRFSGRQFSNSRSEMNVSTLELGDSALYLCASSSGKNIQYFGAGTRLSVL.

The chain links TRBV12-3 or TRBV12-4 to TRBJ1-2. This CDR3 is 15 amino acids long. The CDR3 sequence is CASSSSHRPEYGYTF.

The rearrangement links TRBV20-1 to TRBJ1-5. Germline lookup yields CDR1 DFQATT and CDR2 SNEGSKA (reference sequence). This CDR3 contains 15 residues. The chain's CDR3 is CSARDGSGNNQPQHF.

The chain combines TRBV2 with TRBJ2-1; TCRdb proposes TRBD1, but this gene call is untestable without DNA. The CDR3 loop spans 14 amino acids. Germline loops: CDR1 SNHLY, CDR2 FYNNEI. CDR3 region: CAARWQGTFDEQFF.

This chain connects TRBV29-1 to TRBJ1-2; TCRdb gives TRBD1 as the D gene, but with no DNA this cannot be confirmed. Germline V gives CDR1 SQVTM, CDR2 ANQGSEA. The CDR3 has 14 residues. CDR3 sequence reads: CSAASGGTNYGYTF.

V and J are TRBV4-1 and TRBJ2-5. CDR1 is MGHRA and CDR2 is YSYEKL in the germline V gene. This CDR3 is built from 15 residues. CDR3 sequence: CASSQRILVQETQYF.

This chain uses TRBV5-1 with TRBJ2-7; the TCRdb D gene call, TRBD2, has no DNA to confirm it. Germline loops: CDR1 SGHRS, CDR2 YFSETQ. The CDR3 extends over 15 amino acids. CDR3: CASSTGTSYFYEQYF.

This rearrangement joins TRBV19 to TRBJ1-2. This CDR3 contains 15 residues. The germline CDR1 and CDR2 sequences are LNHDA and SQIVND (reference sequence). The CDR3: CASSMILAANYGYTF.

The chain recombines TRBV21-1 with TRBJ2-1; TCRdb reports TRBD1, a call that lacks DNA to check it against. TRBV21-1 constitutes a pseudogene. CDR3 length equals 18 residues. The CDR3 reads CATERDRGRSRSYNEQFF.

CDR3: CASSLGSSGIITDTQYF. V and J are TRBV5-1 and TRBJ2-3; there is no DNA to check the TCRdb D call of TRBD2. Germline CDR1 and CDR2: SGHRS and YFSETQ. This CDR3 is 17 amino acids long. Full variable domain (remainder filled in from reference TRBV5-1 and TRBJ2-3): KAGVTQTPRYLIKTRGQQVTLSCSPISGHRSVSWYQQTPGQGLQFLFEYFSETQRNKGNFPGRFSGRQFSNSRSEMNVSTLELGDSALYLCASSLGSSGIITDTQYFGPGTRLTVL.

The J gene is TRBJ2-3, the V gene TRBV20-1; checking the TCRdb D call of TRBD1 is not possible without DNA. From germline, CDR1 is DFQATT and CDR2 SNEGSKA (reference sequence). The CDR3 extends over 16 amino acids. The CDR3 sequence is CSAVTLLGGHTDTQYF.

J is TRBJ2-1 and V is TRBV14. Germline CDR1 SGHDN, CDR2 FVKESK. The CDR3 totals 14 residues. CDR3 loop: CASSQMSAGGEQFF.

The chain joins TRBV2 to TRBJ2-2; TCRdb designates TRBD2, a call that cannot be tested without DNA. Germline V lookup: CDR1 SNHLY, CDR2 FYNNEI. The CDR3 has 13 amino acids. Here the CDR3 reads CASSAPPIGELFF.

This chain joins TRBV27 and TRBJ2-1; TCRdb's D call of TRBD2 is untestable without DNA. Germline values: CDR1 MNHEY, CDR2 SMNVEV (reference sequence). CDR3 length equals 13 residues. The CDR3 is CATWAGLENEQFF.